Below, 31 T cell receptor beta chains from the same sample are listed, as sequenced in a study of blood T cell repertoires in COVID-19. Assay used: immunoSEQ multiplex PCR; TCRdb lists only in-frame clones, some missing. The data hold about 360,000 clones, with 80% to 90% observed a single time. Sample: PBMCs or T cells enriched from blood (not recorded which). These receptors all come from a man younger than 40 who had recovered from COVID-19.

The chain uses TRBV24-1 and TRBJ2-3; maybe TRBD2 (6 bases). Germline-derived CDR1 and CDR2 are KGHDR and SFDVKD. Trimming pared 9 bases from V and 6 bases from J, leaving 12 bases between. This CDR3 has 12 amino acids. The CDR3 loop reads CATSAGSDTQYF. In DNA form, the CDR3 reads TGTGCCACCTCCGCGGGGTCCGATACGCAGTATTTT.

This chain connects TRBV7-3 to TRBJ2-3, with a possible D match to TRBD2 (6 bases). CDR1 and CDR2 from the germline V gene are SGHTA and FQGTGA. The V gene lost 5 bases and the J gene lost 4 bases, with 16 bases spanning the gap. The CDR3 extends over 15 amino acids. The CDR3 region has the DNA TGTGCCAGCAGCCTAAACGGGCGGGGCTCAGATACGCAGTATTTT. Protein: CASSLNGRGSDTQYF.

This clone is a singleton in its sample. The J gene is TRBJ2-5, the V gene TRBV10-2, with 8 positions matching TRBD2. CDR1 and CDR2 from the germline V gene are WSHSY and SAAADI. The CDR3 is 13 amino acids. The V and J ends lost 7 bases and 3 bases, in that order; junction bases with no gene match: 4. The CDR3 sequence is CASTERGKETQYF. The CDR3 DNA sequence: TGCGCCAGCACGGAGCGGGGGAAAGAGACCCAGTACTTC.

The chain employs TRBV5-1 and TRBJ1-2, with D possibly TRBD1 on 6 matching bases. CDR3 size: 15 residues. Trimming took off 4 bases at V and 4 bases at J, with 17 bases between the two ends. Germline V CDR1 and CDR2: SGHRS, YFSETQ. DNA of the CDR3: TGCGCCAGCAGCCCGCGGACAGAGAGCTCCTATGGCTACACCTTC. Protein product: CASSPRTESSYGYTF. The complete variable domain, with remaining parts taken from reference TRBV5-1 and TRBJ1-2, reads KAGVTQTPRYLIKTRGQQVTLSCSPISGHRSVSWYQQTPGQGLQFLFEYFSETQRNKGNFPGRFSGRQFSNSRSEMNVSTLELGDSALYLCASSPRTESSYGYTFGSGTRLTVV.

Worth noting for this clone: The sample carries other DNA sequences with the same CDR3. The chain combines TRBV29-1 with TRBJ1-2; 10 nucleotides agree with TRBD1. The germline V gene encodes CDR1 SQVTM and CDR2 ANQGSEA. J was trimmed by 4 bases and V by 7 bases; bases with no gene match: 3. This CDR3 is 12 amino acids long. The CDR3 loop is CSDRTGGYGYTF. The CDR3 nucleotides read TGCAGCGACCGGACAGGGGGCTATGGCTACACCTTC.

The chain joins TRBV6-2 or TRBV6-3 to TRBJ2-3; 12 nucleotides agree with TRBD2. This CDR3 has 17 residues. V gave up 3 bases and J gave up 4 bases; unmatched junction bases: 8. CDR1 is MNHEY and CDR2 is SVGEGT in the germline V gene. The CDR3 sequence is CASSYSPSGGAADTQYF. In DNA form, the CDR3 reads TGTGCCAGCAGTTATTCGCCTAGCGGGGGGGCGGCAGATACGCAGTATTTT.

This chain uses TRBV27 with TRBJ2-7; D might be TRBD1 (6 bases). The germline gives CDR1 MNHEY, CDR2 SMNVEV (reference sequence). Trimming stripped 6 bases from V and 3 bases from J, with 15 bases between. CDR3 length: 14 residues. This CDR3 is CASSPGTPHYEQYF. The CDR3 bases are TGTGCCAGCAGCCCCGGGACACCCCACTACGAGCAGTACTTC.

The rearrangement joins TRBV3-1 (or the pseudogene TRBV3-2) to TRBJ2-7; 10 bases agree with TRBD1. Losses at the gene ends were 4 bases for V and 6 bases for J; bases not matched to a gene: 9. Germline V gives CDR1 LGHDT, CDR2 YNNKEL (reference sequence). CDR3 length equals 15 residues. The chain's CDR3 is CASSRPGTGALEQYF. As DNA, the CDR3 is TGTGCCAGCAGCCGGCCCGGGACAGGGGCTCTCGAGCAGTACTTC.

As concerns this clone: The same CDR3 can be traced to other DNA sequences in this sample. The chain joins TRBV5-1 to TRBJ2-1, with TRBD2 matching over 7 bases. CDR1 and CDR2 (germline): SGHRS, YFSETQ. The CDR3 has 15 amino acids. V shed 0 bases, J shed 0 bases, and the junction held 0 bases outside the gene matches. This chain's CDR3 is CASSLGGSSYNEQFF. The DNA of the CDR3 is TGCGCCAGCAGCTTGGGCGGGAGCTCCTACAATGAGCAGTTCTTC.

This clone has a single count. The CDR3 sequence: CASRGQGQGSPLHF. The CDR3 DNA sequence: TGTGCCAGTAGAGGACAGGGCCAGGGATCACCCCTCCACTTT. The chain carries TRBV19 and TRBJ1-6, with 8 nucleotides matching TRBD1. The J segment lost 10 bases and the V segment lost 6 bases, leaving 8 bases of the junction unmatched. The germline V gene has CDR1 LNHDA and CDR2 SQIVND (reference sequence). CDR3 length equals 14 residues.

This chain links TRBV2 with TRBJ1-4, with D unresolved. The V end was cut by 8 bases, the J end by 4 bases, with 17 bases between. Germline CDR1 is SNHLY and CDR2 is FYNNEI. The CDR3 is made up of 15 amino acids. The CDR3 is CASHRWEALNEKLFF. The CDR3 bases are TGTGCCAGCCACCGTTGGGAGGCCCTTAATGAAAAACTGTTTTTT.

The chain carries TRBV6-1 and TRBJ1-1; D uncertain. CDR3 size: 14 residues. Between the trimmed V and J ends, which lost 3 bases and 4 bases, there was a span of 12 bases. In germline, CDR1 is MNHNS, CDR2 SASEGT. The CDR3 is CASSDGEVPTEAFF. CDR3 in DNA: TGTGCCAGCAGTGATGGGGAGGTCCCCACTGAAGCTTTCTTT.

The chain is built from TRBV5-1 and TRBJ2-3; 13 bases match TRBD2. V was clipped by 5 bases and J by 2 bases; unmatched bases: 2. The germline gives CDR1 SGHRS, CDR2 YFSETQ. CDR3 length equals 15 residues. The CDR3 here is CASRLAGGLTDTQYF. The DNA for the CDR3 is TGCGCCAGCAGACTAGCGGGGGGGCTCACAGATACGCAGTATTTT.

The CDR3 sequence is CASSARDRAGEQYF. In DNA form, the CDR3 reads TGTGCCAGCAGTGCCAGGGACAGGGCGGGCGAGCAGTACTTC. The V call is TRBV27, the J call TRBJ2-7, with 9 bases lining up with TRBD1. Germline values: CDR1 MNHEY, CDR2 SMNVEV (reference sequence). This CDR3 comprises 14 residues. Trimming removed 5 bases from V and 6 bases from J; junction bases left unmatched: 8.

The chain recombines TRBV2 with TRBJ2-3, with D possibly TRBD2 on 7 matching bases. This CDR3 has 17 residues. Germline assignment: CDR1 SNHLY and CDR2 FYNNEI. Trimming removed 4 bases from V and 1 base from J, with 18 bases in between. CDR3 coding DNA: TGTGCCAGCAGTGTTGCGGGGGCCCCTAAAGGCACAGATACGCAGTATTTT. Translated: CASSVAGAPKGTDTQYF.

The chain combines TRBV5-1 with TRBJ1-1, with 7 bases matching TRBD1. Trimming removed 4 bases from V and 3 bases from J; junction bases left unmatched: 3. The germline V gene has CDR1 SGHRS and CDR2 YFSETQ. CDR3 length equals 13 residues. CDR3 sequence (DNA): TGCGCCAGCAGCCTGACAGGGTACACTGAAGCTTTCTTT. It is translated as CASSLTGYTEAFF.

The chain carries TRBV7-2 and TRBJ2-1; 9 bases match TRBD1. CDR3 length equals 15 residues. J was trimmed by 8 bases and V by 1 base; bases with no gene match: 6. Germline loops: CDR1 SGHTA, CDR2 FQGNSA. The CDR3 DNA is TGTGCCAGCAGCTTAGATGGGACAGGGTTTTATGAGCAGTTCTTC. This translates into CASSLDGTGFYEQFF.

This rearrangement joins TRBV5-1 to TRBJ1-1; 10 nucleotides match TRBD1. The length of the CDR3 is 13 residues. Trimming took 5 bases from V and 4 from J; bases not matched to a gene: 2. Germline V lookup: CDR1 SGHRS, CDR2 YFSETQ. CDR3 sequence reads: CASRRTGGTEAFF. CDR3 nucleotides: TGCGCCAGCAGAAGGACAGGGGGCACTGAAGCTTTCTTT.

The chain has TRBV10-3 and TRBJ1-1; D not certain. Germline assignment: CDR1 ENHRY and CDR2 SYGVKD. The CDR3 spans 11 residues. Trimming took 6 bases from V and 12 from J, leaving 14 bases between them. CDR3 loop: CAIRTEDRTFF. DNA of the CDR3: TGTGCCATCAGGACGGAGGATAGGACTTTCTTT.

In this sample, this clone turned up once. The rearrangement uses TRBV19 and TRBJ2-7; possible D gene TRBD1, 6 bases. The CDR3 runs to 12 residues. V gave up 7 bases and J gave up 2 bases, with 9 bases separating them. CDR1 LNHDA and CDR2 SQIVND come from the germline V gene (reference sequence). The CDR3 spells CASKDSAYEQYF. CDR3 DNA sequence: TGTGCCAGTAAGGACAGCGCCTACGAGCAGTACTTC.

This clone has a single count. The V and J genes are TRBV9 and TRBJ2-3, with 9 bases fitting TRBD2. The CDR3 totals 15 residues. V lost 3 bases and J lost 3; bases outside the gene matches: 5. Per the germline V gene, CDR1 is SGDLS and CDR2 is YYNGEE. The CDR3 protein is CASSESGGTTDTQYF. CDR3 nucleotide sequence: TGTGCCAGCAGCGAGAGCGGGGGGACGACAGATACGCAGTATTTT.

V and J are TRBV19 and TRBJ2-5; maybe TRBD1 (5 bases). This CDR3 has 13 amino acids. The germline CDR1 and CDR2 sequences are LNHDA and SQIVND (reference sequence). With 9 bases removed from V and 5 bases from J, the gap between germline ends came to 16 bases. Here the CDR3 reads CASSLLAGETQYF. CDR3 DNA sequence: TGTGCCAGCTCCTTACTGGCAGGGGAGACCCAGTACTTC.

The chain recombines TRBV19 with TRBJ2-1; D not certain. Trimming removed 1 base at V and 9 bases at J, with 22 bases between. The CDR3 is 17 residues long. Per the germline V gene, CDR1 is LNHDA and CDR2 is SQIVND (reference sequence). The CDR3 region has the DNA TGTGCCAGTAGTATAGGCACAGTCCGGTTAATTTATGGTGAGCAGTTCTTC. It specifies CASSIGTVRLIYGEQFF.

The rearrangement joins TRBV5-4 to TRBJ1-6; 7 bases line up with TRBD1. Germline values: CDR1 SGHNT, CDR2 YYREEE (reference sequence). This CDR3 contains 14 residues. The V and J ends lost 4 bases and 8 bases, in that order; junction bases with no gene match: 6. CDR3 nucleotides: TGTGCCAGCAGCCAGGGGGTTTCGGATTCACCCCTCCACTTT. This translates into CASSQGVSDSPLHF.

V gene TRBV9 combines with J gene TRBJ1-4; D is unclear. Trimming stripped 0 bases from V and 8 bases from J, with 14 bases between. CDR1 and CDR2 (germline): SGDLS, YYNGEE. The CDR3 length is 15 residues. CDR3 bases: TGTGCCAGCAGCGTAGGCGGATCCCCTAGGGAAAAACTGTTTTTT. It specifies CASSVGGSPREKLFF.

V usage is TRBV6-5 and J usage is TRBJ1-4; unclear D gene. The CDR3 length is 16 residues. Germline V gene sequence: CDR1 MNHEY, CDR2 SVGAGI. V lost 0 bases and J lost 7, with 15 bases in between. The CDR3 is CASSYSYPGLGEKLFF. The CDR3 DNA sequence: TGTGCCAGCAGTTACTCGTATCCGGGTTTGGGTGAAAAACTGTTTTTT.

This clone has a handful of counts. The chain is built from TRBV19 and TRBJ2-1; 11 nucleotides align to TRBD2. Germline values: CDR1 LNHDA, CDR2 SQIVND (reference sequence). The CDR3 is made up of 19 amino acids. After removal of 1 base from V and 2 bases from J, the junction contained 10 bases not matched to a gene. CDR3: CASSIGPSGGSRPYNEQFF. The CDR3 DNA sequence: TGTGCCAGTAGTATAGGGCCTAGCGGGGGGTCAAGGCCCTACAATGAGCAGTTCTTC.

The chain is built from TRBV6-2 or TRBV6-3 and TRBJ2-1; D is uncertain. V shed 2 bases and J shed 3 bases, with 11 bases lying between them. In germline, CDR1 is MNHEY, CDR2 SVGEGT. This CDR3 contains 15 residues. The CDR3 spells CASSYGRLDYNEQFF. The CDR3 bases are TGTGCCAGCAGTTACGGCAGGTTGGACTACAATGAGCAGTTCTTC.

The rearrangement joins TRBV19 to TRBJ1-2; D call uncertain. CDR1 is LNHDA and CDR2 is SQIVND in the germline V gene (reference sequence). V was shortened by 7 bases and J by 6 bases, with 12 bases between the two germline ends. The CDR3 is 12 residues long. CDR3 DNA: TGTGCCAGTAAGTCCGCGGGGAATGGCTACACCTTC. Translated: CASKSAGNGYTF. The full variable domain, its missing parts supplied by reference TRBV19 and TRBJ1-2, is DGGITQSPKYLFRKEGQNVTLSCEQNLNHDAMYWYRQDPGQGLRLIYYSQIVNDFQKGDIAEGYSVSREKKESFPLTVTSAQKNPTAFYLCASKSAGNGYTFGSGTRLTVV.

This clone showed up just once. V and J are TRBV6-5 and TRBJ1-2, with 8 bases lining up with TRBD1. The CDR3 runs to 14 residues. Germline CDR1 MNHEY, CDR2 SVGAGI. The V gene end was trimmed by 6 bases and the J gene end by 3 bases; junction bases not matched to a gene: 6. The CDR3 region is CASRTGGGDYGYTF. CDR3 bases: TGTGCCAGCAGAACAGGGGGTGGGGACTATGGCTACACCTTC.

J is TRBJ2-3 and V is TRBV19, with 9 positions matching TRBD1. CDR1 is LNHDA and CDR2 is SQIVND in the germline V gene (reference sequence). Losses at the gene ends were 4 bases for V and 7 bases for J; bases not matched to a gene: 9. This CDR3 is built from 15 residues. CDR3 loop: CASSKGQGGTYTQYF. CDR3 nucleotide sequence: TGTGCCAGTAGTAAGGGACAGGGCGGCACTTATACGCAGTATTTT.